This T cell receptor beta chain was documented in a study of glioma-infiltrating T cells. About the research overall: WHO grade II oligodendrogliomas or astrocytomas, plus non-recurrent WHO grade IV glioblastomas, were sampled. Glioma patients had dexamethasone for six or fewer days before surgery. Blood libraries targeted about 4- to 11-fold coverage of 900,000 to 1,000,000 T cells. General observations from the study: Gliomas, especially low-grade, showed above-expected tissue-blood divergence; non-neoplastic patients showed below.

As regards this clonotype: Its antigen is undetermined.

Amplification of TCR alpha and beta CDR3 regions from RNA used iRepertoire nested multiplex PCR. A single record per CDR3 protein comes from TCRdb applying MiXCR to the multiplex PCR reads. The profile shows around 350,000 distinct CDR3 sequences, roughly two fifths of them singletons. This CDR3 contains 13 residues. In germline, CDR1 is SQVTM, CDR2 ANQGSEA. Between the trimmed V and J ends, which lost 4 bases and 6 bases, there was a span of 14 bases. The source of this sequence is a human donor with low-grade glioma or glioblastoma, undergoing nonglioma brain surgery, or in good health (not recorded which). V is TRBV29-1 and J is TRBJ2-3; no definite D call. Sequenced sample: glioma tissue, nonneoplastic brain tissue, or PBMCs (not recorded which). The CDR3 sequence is CSVGDSILDTQYF. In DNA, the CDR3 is TGCAGCGTTGGCGACTCAATTCTGGATACGCAGTATTTT.